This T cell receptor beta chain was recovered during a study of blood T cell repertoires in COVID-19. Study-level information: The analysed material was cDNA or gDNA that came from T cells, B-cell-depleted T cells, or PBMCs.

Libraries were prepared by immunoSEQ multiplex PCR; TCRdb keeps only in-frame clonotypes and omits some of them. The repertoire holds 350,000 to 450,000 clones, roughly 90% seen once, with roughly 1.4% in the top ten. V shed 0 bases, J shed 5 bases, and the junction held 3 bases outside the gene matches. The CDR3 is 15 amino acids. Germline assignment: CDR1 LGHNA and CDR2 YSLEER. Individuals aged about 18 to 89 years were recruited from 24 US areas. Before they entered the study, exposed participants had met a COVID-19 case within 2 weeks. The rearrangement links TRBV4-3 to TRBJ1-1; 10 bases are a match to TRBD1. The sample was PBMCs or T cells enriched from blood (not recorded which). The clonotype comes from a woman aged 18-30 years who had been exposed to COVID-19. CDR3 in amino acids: CASSQDGTGETEAFF. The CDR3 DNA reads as TGCGCCAGCAGCCAAGACGGGACAGGGGAAACTGAAGCTTTCTTT.